This T cell receptor beta chain was obtained from a study of post-analysis software for immune sequencing data. Turning to the study itself: Included courses were relapsing-remitting and secondary progressive multiple sclerosis; progressive-relapsing multiple sclerosis was also included.

This clonotype showed up just a few times. The target antigen is unknown. Findings and caveats of the study: Strong co-clustering by F measure linked samples that shared a preparation batch. Relative to controls, patients with multiple sclerosis showed significantly lower normalized Chao1 diversity. Controls showed lower frequencies than patients for several TRBV segments, and TRBV5-6, TRBV5-1 and TRBV20-1 were among these.

Germline trimming cut 6 bases from V and 9 bases from J; bases unmatched to any gene: 12. The CDR3 is 15 amino acids. Carried by the TCR beta cDNA libraries were unique molecular identifiers. When about 0.85 to 11 million T cells were used, they gave a few hundred thousand cDNA molecules. TCRdb itself ran the PCR reads through MiXCR, one entry per CDR3 protein. The sample lists about 620,000 distinct CDR3 sequences; roughly 47% were seen once. Sequences were obtained from blood. The V call is TRBV12-3 or TRBV12-4, the J call TRBJ2-1, with 9 bases fitting TRBD2. The origin of this receptor is a girl under 18 with multiple sclerosis. CDR3 in amino acids: CASSSGTSPGSEQFF. CDR3 sequence (DNA): TGTGCCAGCAGCTCCGGGACTAGCCCGGGGAGTGAGCAGTTCTTC.